The subject of this entry is one T cell receptor beta chain. Its antigen is not known. The entry originates in a study of cytomegalovirus exposure and HLA in healthy donors. Study-level points and caveats: As confirmed in vitro, three CMV-associated chains were specific for CMV antigens.

Primers for the PCR totalled 60 Vbeta and 13 Jbeta. The table came from immunoSEQ multiplex PCR; TCRdb's copy has only in-frame clones and leaves some out. In the table there are approximately 170,000 clones, roughly 79% of which are singletons. V dropped 3 bases and J dropped 3 bases, with 13 bases sitting between them. The length of the CDR3 is 15 residues. Germline assignment: CDR1 SGDLS and CDR2 YYNGEE. The source is a woman in her twenties or thirties in good health and CMV-seropositive. V gene TRBV9 combines with J gene TRBJ2-1, with a weak D call TRBD2 (5 bases). Input material: PBMCs. The CDR3 protein is CASSAEGLFYNEQFF. The CDR3 nucleotides read TGTGCCAGCAGCGCTGAGGGTCTATTCTACAATGAGCAGTTCTTC.